These 31 T cell receptor beta chains originate from one sample sequenced in a study of molecular identifiers for immune sequencing clone quantification. Each CDR3 protein is one row after TCRdb ran MiXCR on the PCR reads. The profile covers roughly 630,000 distinct CDR3 sequences, with approximately 24% appearing a single time and about 0.84% taken by the ten largest. The sequenced material came from naive CD8+ T cells from blood, with Jurkat cell RNA spiked in. Noted subset: FACS-sorted CD8+CD4-CCR7+CD45RA+ naive T cells. These TCRs come from a human donor in good health. Some libraries in this study had Jurkat cell RNA spiked in.

This clonotype occurred many times. The rearrangement links TRBV7-2 to TRBJ2-1; no reliable D call. The germline CDR1 and CDR2 sequences are SGHTA and FQGNSA. CDR3 length: 15 residues. Trimming took 1 base from V and 4 from J, leaving 11 bases between them. The CDR3 DNA follows: TGTGCCAGCAGCTTAGAGGTTAGTGGTTACAATGAGCAGTTCTTC. Translated, it gives CASSLEVSGYNEQFF.

Points on this clonotype: Relative to the germline gene, one junction end is altered; a read error may explain this. DNA for the CDR3: TGTGCCGGCAGTATCCGGGAGGCCTCCTACGAGCAGTACTTC. Its translation is CAGSIREASYEQYF. V gene TRBV27 combines with J gene TRBJ2-7; TRBD2 matches 7 bases. Germline values: CDR1 MNHEY, CDR2 SMNVEV (reference sequence). The CDR3 contains 14 residues.

The chain recombines TRBV6-5 with TRBJ2-5; a weak D match, TRBD2 (7 bases). CDR3 length: 16 amino acids. Per germline, CDR1 MNHEY and CDR2 SVGAGI. Deletions cut 11 bases from V and 4 bases from J, with 26 bases between. The CDR3 DNA is TGTGCCGGCACCGCCGGGGAGGGGGGAGGCGGAGAGACCCAGTACTTC. Residues: CAGTAGEGGGGETQYF.

A remark on this clonotype: A much larger clone lies a single base off, so this may be a read error. The DNA of the CDR3 is TGTGCCACCGAAGACAGCGACGAGCAGTACTTC. Amino acids: CATEDSDEQYF. The chain joins TRBV28 to TRBJ2-7; possible D gene TRBD1, 5 bases. Germline V gives CDR1 MDHEN, CDR2 SYDVKM. The CDR3 extends over 11 amino acids. V gave up 10 bases and J gave up 5 bases, with 12 bases separating them.

The V gene is TRBV4-3, the J gene TRBJ1-1; D gene unclear. V dropped 2 bases and J dropped 3 bases, with 10 bases sitting between them. Per the germline V gene, CDR1 is LGHNA and CDR2 is YSLEER. The CDR3 covers 14 residues. CDR3 sequence: CASSQFNWDTEAFF. CDR3 coding DNA: TGCGCCAGCAGCCAATTTAATTGGGACACTGAAGCTTTCTTT.

Regarding this clonotype: A much larger clone lies one base from this, so it may be a read error. The CDR3 sequence: CASSSPTGMNAEAFF. Here the CDR3 DNA reads TGCGCCAGCAGCTCGCCGACGGGGATGAACGCTGAAGCTTTCTTT. The V call is TRBV5-1, the J call TRBJ1-1; D gene unclear. The CDR3 has 15 amino acids. Germline lookup yields CDR1 SGHRS and CDR2 YFSETQ.

This clonotype was recorded at least ten times. This chain links TRBV20-1 with TRBJ2-7; TRBD2 aligns across 7 bases. CDR3 length: 15 amino acids. The V segment lost 0 bases and the J segment 2 bases; nucleotides outside the gene matches: 7. Germline CDR1 is DFQATT and CDR2 is SNEGSKA (reference sequence). CDR3 sequence (DNA): TGCAGTGCTAGAGATGAACTAGCGATCACCTACGAGCAGTACTTC. As protein: CSARDELAITYEQYF.

Ten or more counts support this clonotype. The J gene is TRBJ2-3, the V gene TRBV2; no clear D gene. Trimming pared 3 bases from V and 0 bases from J, leaving 7 bases between. CDR1 SNHLY and CDR2 FYNNEI come from the germline V gene. CDR3 length: 14 residues. The CDR3 loop is CASSDRASTDTQYF. CDR3 nucleotides: TGTGCCAGCAGTGATCGGGCCAGCACAGATACGCAGTATTTT. Full variable domain (remainder filled in from reference TRBV2 and TRBJ2-3): EPEVTQTPSHQVTQMGQEVILRCVPISNHLYFYWYRQILGQKVEFLVSFYNNEISEKSEIFDDQFSVERPDGSNFTLKIRSTKLEDSAMYFCASSDRASTDTQYFGPGTRLTVL.

The chain couples TRBV7-9 to TRBJ1-1; no definite D call. The ends were cut back, 4 bases at V and 0 bases at J, with 15 bases in the middle. This CDR3 has 16 amino acids. Germline V CDR1 and CDR2: SEHNR, FQNEAQ (reference sequence). Here the CDR3 reads CASSSEIVTLNTEAFF. The CDR3 DNA reads TGTGCCAGCAGCTCGGAAATTGTGACACTGAACACTGAAGCTTTCTTT. The full variable domain, its missing parts supplied by reference TRBV7-9 and TRBJ1-1, is DTGVSQNPRHKITKRGQNVTFRCDPISEHNRLYWYRQTLGQGPEFLTYFQNEAQLEKSRLLSDRFSAERPKGSFSTLEIQRTEQGDSAMYLCASSSEIVTLNTEAFFGQGTRLTVV.

About this clonotype: A much larger clone sits a single nucleotide away, making a read error possible. The conserved final phenylalanine or tryptophan is absent from the CDR3, which likely points to a read error. The V gene is TRBV15, the J gene TRBJ2-5; tentatively, D is TRBD2 (5 bases). CDR3 length equals 15 residues. Germline assignment: CDR1 LNHNV and CDR2 YYDKDF (reference sequence). Trimming cost V 7 bases and J 2 bases, with 17 bases left between them. CDR3 in DNA: TGTGCCACCACCGATGAACGGGGTCCTCAAGAGACCCAGTACTCC. Its translation: CATTDERGPQETQYS.

This clonotype was seen a handful of times. The V gene is TRBV19, the J gene TRBJ2-2; TRBD2 agrees at 9 bases. The CDR3 is 19 residues long. With V trimmed by 4 bases and J by 1 base, 13 bases remained unmatched. Germline values: CDR1 LNHDA, CDR2 SQIVND (reference sequence). The chain's CDR3 is CASSSRAGGLVRNTGELFF. The DNA of the CDR3 is TGTGCCAGTAGTAGCCGCGCGGGGGGGCTGGTTCGGAACACCGGGGAGCTGTTTTTT. Drawing the rest from reference TRBV19 and TRBJ2-2, the complete variable domain is DGGITQSPKYLFRKEGQNVTLSCEQNLNHDAMYWYRQDPGQGLRLIYYSQIVNDFQKGDIAEGYSVSREKKESFPLTVTSAQKNPTAFYLCASSSRAGGLVRNTGELFFGEGSRLTVL.

About this clonotype itself: A much larger clone differs by one base, so this may be a read error. This likely comes from a read error, as the CDR3 has no conserved phenylalanine or tryptophan at its end. Here the CDR3 reads CASKTRGVDGYTL. DNA for the CDR3: TGTGCCAGCAAGACGAGGGGGGTAGATGGCTACACCCTC. This chain connects TRBV6-2 or TRBV6-3 to TRBJ1-2, with D possibly being TRBD1 (6 bases). Germline-derived CDR1 and CDR2 are MNHEY and SVGEGT. There are 13 residues in the CDR3. Trimming removed 7 bases at V and 6 bases at J, with 15 bases between.

This clonotype was seen a few times. Since a much larger clone is just one base distant, this may be a read error. The chain combines TRBV28 with TRBJ2-3; D gene ambiguous. There are 12 residues in the CDR3. The germline gives CDR1 MDHEN, CDR2 SYDVKM. CDR3 nucleotides: TGTGCCGGCAGTCCGCCGACAGATACGCAGTATTTT. This encodes CAGSPPTDTQYF. Based on the CDR3 plus reference TRBV28 and TRBJ2-3, the full variable domain is DVKVTQSSRYLVKRTGEKVFLECVQDMDHENMFWYRQDPGLGLRLIYFSYDVKMKEKGDIPEGYSVSREKKERFSLILESASTNQTSMYLCAGSPPTDTQYFGPGTRLTVL.

This clonotype was found many times. The V call is TRBV5-1, the J call TRBJ2-3, with D uncertain. CDR1 SGHRS and CDR2 YFSETQ come from the germline V gene. This CDR3 region has 15 residues. V was clipped by 1 base and J by 1 base, with 10 bases between them. This CDR3 is CASSLLGGGTDTQYF. The CDR3 nucleotides read TGCGCCAGCAGCTTGTTGGGTGGCGGCACAGATACGCAGTATTTT.

The gene calls are TRBV6-2 or TRBV6-3 and TRBJ1-1, with 7 positions matching TRBD1. V shed 1 base and J 0 bases; nucleotides not matched to a gene: 14. Per germline, CDR1 MNHEY and CDR2 SVGEGT. The CDR3 spans 19 residues. The CDR3 is CASSYLAVRDRKVNTEAFF. CDR3 bases: TGTGCCAGCAGTTACTTAGCCGTCCGGGACAGAAAGGTGAACACTGAAGCTTTCTTT.

This clonotype was detected ten times or more. The chain is built from TRBV28 and TRBJ2-5; D is ambiguous. There are 14 residues in the CDR3. Trimming took off 7 bases at V and 3 bases at J, with 15 bases between the two ends. CDR1 and CDR2 (germline): MDHEN, SYDVKM. The CDR3 sequence: CASNSDGTEETQYF. The CDR3 bases are TGTGCCAGCAATTCGGATGGTACAGAAGAGACCCAGTACTTC.

Comments on this clonotype: A junction end diverges from the germline sequence, so it may reflect a read error. The V call is TRBV18, the J call TRBJ1-1, with D maybe TRBD1 (5 bases). This CDR3 is 13 amino acids long. Germline loops: CDR1 KGHSH, CDR2 LQKENI. The CDR3, as DNA: TGTGCCGGCTCACCTGACAGAGCCCCTGAAGCGTTCTTT. This translates into CAGSPDRAPEAFF.

This clonotype was detected many times. CDR3 protein: CASSLVEGARQPQHF. CDR3 sequence (DNA): TGTGCCAGCAGCTTAGTGGAGGGGGCTCGTCAGCCCCAGCATTTT. The chain is built from TRBV7-2 and TRBJ1-5; 7 bases map to TRBD1. The CDR3 has 15 amino acids. Germline CDR1 and CDR2: SGHTA and FQGNSA. Trimming at V came to 1 base and at J to 6 bases, leaving 6 bases not matched to a gene. The whole variable domain, filled in from reference TRBV7-2 and TRBJ1-5, reads GAGVSQSPSNKVTEKGKDVELRCDPISGHTALYWYRQSLGQGLEFLIYFQGNSAPDKSGLPSDRFSAERTGGSVSTLTIQRTQQEDSAVYLCASSLVEGARQPQHFGDGTRLSIL.

This clonotype was observed a handful of times. DNA of the CDR3: TGTGCCAGCAGCTTAGTATTTGGGACAGACCAAGAGACCCAGTACTTC. Protein: CASSLVFGTDQETQYF. The genes are TRBV7-9 and TRBJ2-5, with 7 nucleotides matching TRBD1. Unmatched junction bases numbered 5, after V lost 1 base and J lost 0 bases. This CDR3 contains 16 residues. Germline V gene lookup returns CDR1 SEHNR and CDR2 FQNEAQ (reference sequence). Filled out from reference TRBV7-9 and TRBJ2-5, the complete variable domain reads DTGVSQNPRHKITKRGQNVTFRCDPISEHNRLYWYRQTLGQGPEFLTYFQNEAQLEKSRLLSDRFSAERPKGSFSTLEIQRTEQGDSAMYLCASSLVFGTDQETQYFGPGTRLLVL.

This clonotype was counted at least ten times. The chain couples TRBV20-1 to TRBJ2-5; D is unclear. The germline V gene encodes CDR1 DFQATT and CDR2 SNEGSKA (reference sequence). V shed 2 bases and J shed 5 bases, with 12 bases lying between them. The CDR3 consists of 13 residues. CDR3 nucleotides: TGCAGTGCTAGACAAGGAGTTGGCGAGACCCAGTACTTC. Amino acids: CSARQGVGETQYF.

Concerning this clonotype itself: One end of the junction does not line up with germline, which may come from a read error. The chain links TRBV19 to TRBJ2-7; 7 bases are a match to TRBD2. Germline CDR1 is LNHDA and CDR2 is SQIVND (reference sequence). The CDR3 length is 15 residues. The DNA for the CDR3 is TGTGCCAGTAGTATAGTCGGGGGGAACTCCTGCGAGCAGTACTTC. Amino acids: CASSIVGGNSCEQYF.

This clonotype appeared a few times. The V gene is TRBV27, the J gene TRBJ1-2, with D hard to call. This CDR3 has 13 amino acids. Between the trimmed V and J ends, which lost 0 bases and 8 bases, there was a span of 10 bases. From germline, CDR1 is MNHEY and CDR2 SMNVEV (reference sequence). The CDR3 reads CASSLSVKNGYTF. The CDR3 bases are TGTGCCAGCAGTTTATCTGTTAAGAACGGCTACACCTTC.

This clonotype was found many times. CDR3 nucleotide sequence: TGTGCCAGCAGCTTAGATGTCGGGGCAGAGACCCAGTACTTC. It translates to CASSLDVGAETQYF. The genes are TRBV7-9 and TRBJ2-5, with D perhaps assigned TRBD1 or TRBD2 (5 bases each). The V end lost 1 base, the J end lost 4 bases, and 10 bases lay between the germline ends. The CDR3 runs to 14 residues. Germline V gene data show CDR1 as SEHNR and CDR2 as FQNEAQ (reference sequence). The full variable domain, rest sourced from reference TRBV7-9 and TRBJ2-5, is DTGVSQNPRHKITKRGQNVTFRCDPISEHNRLYWYRQTLGQGPEFLTYFQNEAQLEKSRLLSDRFSAERPKGSFSTLEIQRTEQGDSAMYLCASSLDVGAETQYFGPGTRLLVL.

In the case of this clonotype: It may be a read error: a sequence one base away is much more abundant. The genes are TRBV6-6 and TRBJ2-7; D possibly corresponds to TRBD2 (6 bases). Germline values: CDR1 MNHNY, CDR2 SVGAGI (reference sequence). This CDR3 is built from 15 residues. CDR3 residues: CASSYRSTSFNEQHF. Here the CDR3 DNA reads TGTGCCAGCAGTTACCGCTCGACTAGTTTTAACGAGCAGCACTTC.

This clonotype was counted at least ten times. This chain joins TRBV4-3 and TRBJ2-5; 7 nucleotides align to TRBD2. Trimming took 0 bases from V and 3 from J; bases not matched to a gene: 4. CDR3 length equals 15 residues. Germline assignment: CDR1 LGHNA and CDR2 YSLEER. The CDR3 bases are TGCGCCAGCAGCCAAGATCAGGGAGGGGAAGAGACCCAGTACTTC. Amino acid sequence: CASSQDQGGEETQYF.

This clonotype has just a few counts. V gene TRBV6-2 or TRBV6-3 combines with J gene TRBJ1-6; D is possibly TRBD1 (5 bases). The CDR3 contains 12 residues. Trimming stripped 4 bases from V and 10 bases from J, with 8 bases between. Germline V gene lookup returns CDR1 MNHEY and CDR2 SVGEGT. CDR3 in DNA: TGTGCCAGCAGTTTCGGGGGATCACCCCTCCACTTT. Protein product: CASSFGGSPLHF.

This clonotype has at least ten counts. V and J are TRBV10-3 and TRBJ1-2; D may be TRBD1 (6 bases). Germline-derived CDR1 and CDR2 are ENHRY and SYGVKD. The V gene lost 7 bases and the J gene lost 4 bases, with 13 bases spanning the gap. The CDR3 length is 13 residues. The DNA of the CDR3 is TGTGCCATCACCCGACAGGTGACCTATGGCTACACCTTC. Translating it yields CAITRQVTYGYTF.

This clonotype has more than one count but fewer than ten. The V and J genes are TRBV7-3 and TRBJ2-3; D uncertain. V lost 2 bases and J lost 2, with 8 bases in between. The CDR3 has 14 residues. Per the germline V gene, CDR1 is SGHTA and CDR2 is FQGTGA. The CDR3 loop reads CASSLVGHTDTQYF. The CDR3 bases are TGTGCCAGCAGCTTAGTAGGGCACACAGATACGCAGTATTTT.

The table lists this clonotype with a few counts. The J gene is TRBJ1-1, the V gene TRBV9, with D possibly being TRBD1 (6 bases). Germline assignment: CDR1 SGDLS and CDR2 YYNGEE. The CDR3 consists of 13 residues. V was clipped by 0 bases and J by 6 bases, with 9 bases between them. The DNA for the CDR3 is TGTGCCAGCAGCGTAGAGGGGACACCTGAAGCTTTCTTT. This gives the protein CASSVEGTPEAFF.

This clonotype was seen only a few times. This chain uses TRBV4-1 with TRBJ1-2; TRBD1 might be the D (5 bases). Germline V gene sequence: CDR1 MGHRA, CDR2 YSYEKL. This CDR3 contains 16 residues. The ends were cut back, 0 bases at V and 0 bases at J, with 11 bases in the middle. The DNA for the CDR3 is TGCGCCAGCAGCCAAGATGCCGGGACGGCTAACTATGGCTACACCTTC. Protein: CASSQDAGTANYGYTF.

V usage is TRBV30 and J usage is TRBJ1-5; TRBD1 matches 10 bases. CDR3 length: 16 amino acids. V was clipped by 0 bases and J by 6 bases; unmatched bases: 8. Germline V gene data show CDR1 as GTSNPN and CDR2 as SVGIG (reference sequence). The CDR3 is CAWSVPAGQGTQPQHF. CDR3 in DNA: TGTGCCTGGAGTGTACCCGCGGGACAGGGGACTCAGCCCCAGCATTTT.